Reported below is one TCR beta chain. This sample was included in a study of control samples from healthy donors and cancer patients. The assay was immunoSEQ multiplex PCR, and TCRdb's table has in-frame clones only and misses some. Among approximately 45,000 clones listed, around 93% were seen once. The clonotype originates from a woman in her 40s with head and neck cancer. Sequenced material: PBMCs.

CDR3 bases: TGTGCCAGCAGTGAAGACAGGGGGCCCTATGGCTACACCTTC. Translation gives CASSEDRGPYGYTF. The gene calls are TRBV2 and TRBJ1-2, with 9 bases identical to TRBD1. Trimming at V came to 1 base and at J to 4 bases, leaving 1 base not matched to a gene. Germline V gene sequence: CDR1 SNHLY, CDR2 FYNNEI. The CDR3 extends over 14 amino acids. The whole variable domain, remainder taken from reference TRBV2 and TRBJ1-2, is EPEVTQTPSHQVTQMGQEVILRCVPISNHLYFYWYRQILGQKVEFLVSFYNNEISEKSEIFDDQFSVERPDGSNFTLKIRSTKLEDSAMYFCASSEDRGPYGYTFGSGTRLTVV.